Listed below are T cell receptor beta chains from one sample, sequenced in a study of shared clonotypes between healthy human individuals. This table comes from immunoSEQ multiplex PCR, and its TCRdb copy is limited to in-frame clones, with some not included. The repertoire holds approximately 2,200,000 clones, with 85% to 95% as singletons. The sample consisted of naive CD8+ T cells from PBMCs. These receptors were collected from a young man in good health. Some clones in this sample may be carry-over from other donors' samples. CDR3s include the opening cysteine and the closing phenylalanine or tryptophan. A D gene is named only where the DNA matches it firmly. For some rows the clone size is stated as once, few or many, or as a class when expanded; others skip it.

size: few
D: .
J: TRBJ1-5
V: TRBV27
CDR3: CASSLGPGRNQPQHF
DNA: TGTGCCAGCAGCCTTGGACCGGGACGCAATCAGCCCCAGCATTTT

size: .
D: .
J: TRBJ2-3
V: TRBV2
CDR3: CASSDGRAFTDTQYF
DNA: TGTGCCAGCAGTGATGGCAGGGCCTTCACAGATACGCAGTATTTT

size: once
D: TRBD1
J: TRBJ2-5
V: TRBV5-1
CDR3: CASRQGNQETQYF
DNA: TGCGCCAGCAGACAGGGGAACCAAGAGACCCAGTACTTC

size: .
D: .
J: TRBJ2-7
V: TRBV4-1
CDR3: CASSQGPGATYEQYF
DNA: TGCGCCAGCAGCCAAGGCCCAGGAGCGACCTACGAGCAGTACTTC

size: .
D: .
J: TRBJ1-2
V: TRBV7-9
CDR3: CASSFPGSYGYTF
DNA: TGTGCCAGCAGCTTCCCTGGCTCCTATGGCTACACCTTC

size: .
D: TRBD2
J: TRBJ2-1
V: TRBV11-2
CDR3: CASSPGLAGPKYNEQFF
DNA: TGTGCCAGCAGCCCAGGACTAGCGGGGCCTAAATACAATGAGCAGTTCTTC

size: .
D: .
J: TRBJ2-1
V: TRBV4-3
CDR3: CASSQARDRPLGNEQFF
DNA: TGCGCCAGCAGCCAAGCCCGAGACCGGCCCTTGGGGAATGAGCAGTTCTTC

size: .
D: .
J: TRBJ2-7
V: TRBV19
CDR3: CASSAGLRTYEQYF
DNA: TGTGCCAGTAGTGCAGGACTGAGAACCTACGAGCAGTACTTC

size: .
D: .
J: TRBJ2-1
V: TRBV13
CDR3: CASSHTRSPSYNEQFF
DNA: TGTGCCAGCAGCCACACGAGGAGTCCCTCCTACAATGAGCAGTTCTTC

size: .
D: .
J: TRBJ2-5
V: TRBV7-3
CDR3: CASSLGLGGETQYF
DNA: TGTGCCAGCAGCTTAGGGTTGGGAGGCGAGACCCAGTACTTC

size: .
D: TRBD1
J: TRBJ2-3
V: TRBV9
CDR3: CASSGRSGGSTSTDTQYF
DNA: TGTGCCAGCAGCGGGAGATCAGGGGGATCGACTAGCACAGATACGCAGTATTTT

size: .
D: TRBD1
J: TRBJ2-7
V: TRBV28
CDR3: CASSSTDRVNSYEQYF
DNA: TGTGCCAGCAGTTCGACCGACAGGGTAAACTCCTACGAGCAGTACTTC

size: .
D: TRBD1
J: TRBJ1-1
V: TRBV28
CDR3: CASSSRDRVTEAFF
DNA: TGTGCCAGCAGTTCAAGGGACAGGGTCACTGAAGCTTTCTTT

size: once
D: .
J: TRBJ2-1
V: TRBV13
CDR3: CASSFGTASYNEQFF
DNA: TGTGCCAGCAGCTTCGGGACTGCCTCCTACAATGAGCAGTTCTTC

size: .
D: .
J: TRBJ1-2
V: TRBV29-1
CDR3: CSARSGEEENGYTF
DNA: TGCAGCGCCCGGAGCGGGGAGGAAGAGAATGGCTACACCTTC

size: .
D: .
J: TRBJ2-7
V: TRBV28
CDR3: CASSLAGYEQYF
DNA: TGTGCCAGCAGTCTGGCGGGCTACGAGCAGTACTTC

size: .
D: TRBD1
J: TRBJ2-6
V: TRBV7-3
CDR3: CASSPRTGTGANVLTF
DNA: TGTGCCAGCAGCCCCCGGACAGGAACCGGGGCCAACGTCCTGACTTTC

size: .
D: TRBD2
J: TRBJ2-1
V: TRBV19
CDR3: CASSARLAGGPYNEQFF
DNA: TGTGCCAGTAGTGCCCGACTAGCGGGAGGGCCCTACAATGAGCAGTTCTTC

size: .
D: .
J: TRBJ1-1
V: TRBV7-9
CDR3: CASSLGVWGSGVEAFF
DNA: TGTGCCAGCAGCTTAGGAGTCTGGGGGTCAGGGGTTGAAGCTTTCTTT

size: .
D: TRBD2
J: TRBJ2-5
V: TRBV19
CDR3: CASSERTSIVETQYF
DNA: TGTGCCAGTAGTGAACGGACTAGCATTGTGGAGACCCAGTACTTC

size: .
D: TRBD1
J: TRBJ2-1
V: TRBV18
CDR3: CASSPGTGFYNEQFF
DNA: TGTGCCAGCTCACCAGGGACAGGGTTCTACAATGAGCAGTTCTTC

size: .
D: TRBD1
J: TRBJ2-7
V: TRBV5-6
CDR3: CASSLGDRGNEQYF
DNA: TGTGCCAGCAGCTTGGGGGACAGGGGTAACGAGCAGTACTTC

size: .
D: TRBD1
J: TRBJ1-2
V: TRBV28
CDR3: CASLGTAKNYGYTF
DNA: TGTGCCAGCCTCGGGACAGCCAAAAACTATGGCTACACCTTC

size: .
D: TRBD2
J: TRBJ2-5
V: TRBV11-3
CDR3: CASSERGLAGGAGETQYF
DNA: TGTGCCAGCAGCGAGAGGGGACTAGCGGGAGGTGCGGGGGAGACCCAGTACTTC

size: once
D: .
J: TRBJ2-7
V: TRBV2
CDR3: CATQVSYEQYF
DNA: TGTGCCACCCAGGTGTCCTACGAGCAGTACTTC

size: .
D: TRBD2
J: TRBJ2-1
V: TRBV7-3
CDR3: CASSPSPRAAGELFF
DNA: TGTGCCAGCAGCCCCTCTCCCCGGGCAGCGGGAGAATTGTTCTTC

size: .
D: TRBD2
J: TRBJ2-1
V: TRBV7-2
CDR3: CASSLSRTRVGNEQFF
DNA: TGTGCCAGCAGCTTATCCCGGACTAGAGTAGGGAATGAGCAGTTCTTC

size: .
D: .
J: TRBJ2-5
V: TRBV13
CDR3: CASSLGDQETQYF
DNA: TGTGCCAGCAGCTTAGGAGACCAAGAGACCCAGTACTTC

size: .
D: TRBD1
J: TRBJ2-1
V: TRBV27
CDR3: CASRDRGRDNEQFF
DNA: TGTGCCAGCAGGGACAGGGGGCGCGACAATGAGCAGTTCTTC

size: .
D: .
J: TRBJ1-5
V: TRBV19
CDR3: CASSTFSNQPQHF
DNA: TGTGCCAGTAGTACCTTCAGCAATCAGCCCCAGCATTTT

size: .
D: .
J: TRBJ2-5
V: TRBV15
CDR3: CATSRGSGRETQYF
DNA: TGTGCCACCAGCAGGGGGTCAGGGCGCGAGACCCAGTACTTC

size: .
D: .
J: TRBJ2-2
V: TRBV11-2
CDR3: CASSFRGDTGELFF
DNA: TGTGCCAGCAGCTTCAGGGGGGACACCGGGGAGCTGTTTTTT

size: .
D: .
J: TRBJ2-3
V: TRBV7-9
CDR3: CASSPRFGSAESTDTQYF
DNA: TGTGCCAGCAGCCCCCGGTTTGGTTCGGCGGAGAGCACAGATACGCAGTATTTT

size: .
D: .
J: TRBJ1-1
V: TRBV28
CDR3: CASRQTGTPIGEAFF
DNA: TGTGCCAGCAGACAAACCGGGACACCCATTGGAGAAGCTTTCTTT

size: .
D: .
J: TRBJ2-5
V: TRBV29-1
CDR3: CSVGDGYNQYF
DNA: TGCAGCGTTGGAGATGGATATAACCAGTACTTC

size: .
D: .
J: TRBJ1-5
V: TRBV6-4
CDR3: CASSDSFKTPRCQPQHF
DNA: TGTGCCAGCAGTGACTCGTTTAAAACACCTCGTTGTCAGCCCCAGCATTTT

size: once
D: .
J: TRBJ2-1
V: TRBV29-1
CDR3: CSVEGGRLYNEQFF
DNA: TGCAGCGTTGAAGGAGGTAGACTCTACAATGAGCAGTTCTTC

size: .
D: .
J: TRBJ2-1
V: TRBV27
CDR3: CASSPGGRPYNEQFF
DNA: TGTGCCAGCAGCCCCGGGGGCAGGCCCTACAATGAGCAGTTCTTC

size: .
D: TRBD2
J: TRBJ2-7
V: TRBV2
CDR3: CASSRTSGRLYEQYF
DNA: TGTGCCAGCAGTAGGACTAGCGGGCGCCTCTACGAGCAGTACTTC

size: .
D: .
J: TRBJ1-1
V: TRBV28
CDR3: CASSLRGGVGTEAFF
DNA: TGTGCCAGCAGTTTACGGGGTGGGGTGGGCACTGAAGCTTTCTTT